Sequencing of this T cell receptor (beta chain) was carried out in a study of cytomegalovirus exposure and HLA in healthy donors. The V end was cut by 2 bases, the J end by 1 base, with 12 bases between. CDR3 length equals 15 residues. Germline V lookup: CDR1 SQVTM, CDR2 ANQGSEA. Researchers ran the PCR with 60 Vbeta and 13 Jbeta primers. The repertoire was sequenced with immunoSEQ multiplex PCR; TCRdb's copy has only in-frame clones and lacks some. The table lists approximately 150,000 clones, over 65% of them singletons. As regards this clone: Its antigen is unknown.

Study-wide findings and caveats: Some V segments could not be told apart, so they were left out, TRBV6-2 and TRBV6-3 among them. Researchers catalogued roughly 150 TCR beta chains as cytomegalovirus-associated. The authors later found HLA-associated TCR beta chains more clonally expanded than equally common others. Presence/absence results assume similar sequencing depth per donor, which may not hold.

The J gene is TRBJ2-1, the V gene TRBV29-1; D unclear. This TCR derives from a woman aged 30 to 39 in good health and CMV-seropositive. The sequenced sample was PBMCs. CDR3 sequence: CSVESTRRSYNEQFF. CDR3 nucleotide sequence: TGCAGCGTTGAATCTACCCGTCGATCCTACAATGAGCAGTTCTTC.